A selection of T cell receptor beta chains follows, all from one sample in a study of siplizumab effects on memory and regulatory T cells. TCRdb's table, derived via immunoSEQ multiplex PCR, lists solely in-frame clones and lacks some. The data show over 70,000 clones, 85% to 90% seen once. Sequenced material: CD4+ T cells sorted from blood. Every receptor here comes from a human donor in good health. Both conserved end residues are part of each CDR3. A D gene is named only where the DNA matches it firmly. The size entry is marked missing in some rows and otherwise reads once, few, many or a size class.

.	.	TRBV18	TRBJ1-4	TGTGCCAGCTCACCACAGGTACCTGCAACTAATGAAAAACTGTTTTTT	CASSPQVPATNEKLFF
TRBD2	.	TRBV11-2	TRBJ2-7	TGTGCCAGCAGCTTCCCCACAGGCGGGAGTGGCGAGCAGTACTTC	CASSFPTGGSGEQYF
TRBD1	.	TRBV6-1	TRBJ1-6	TGTGCCAGCAGTGTTATATCGACAGGACAGGCGAATTCACCCCTCCACTTT	CASSVISTGQANSPLHF
TRBD2	.	TRBV10-3	TRBJ2-7	TGTGCCATCAGTGGCGGGCGTACTAGCGGGACACCGACCTACGAGCAGTACTTC	CAISGGRTSGTPTYEQYF
TRBD2	.	TRBV5-1	TRBJ2-3	TGCGCCAGCAGCGAGGGACTAGGGGGCACAGATACGCAGTATTTT	CASSEGLGGTDTQYF
.	.	TRBV6-1	TRBJ2-7	TGTGCCAGCAGCCTCCGGGACACAACCTACGAGCAGTACTTC	CASSLRDTTYEQYF
TRBD2	.	TRBV7-6	TRBJ2-5	TGTGCCAGCAGCCGGACTACAGCGGGAGTGGGAGAGACCCAGTACTTC	CASSRTTAGVGETQYF
.	once	TRBV10-3	TRBJ1-1	TGTGCCATCATTTTGGCAGGGGATAGCACTGAAGCTTTCTTT	CAIILAGDSTEAFF
TRBD1	.	TRBV27	TRBJ1-6	TGTGCCAGCAGTTTAGTCTCGACAGGGGCTTCACCCCTCCACTTT	CASSLVSTGASPLHF
.	.	TRBV30	TRBJ1-4	TGTGCCTGGTCCACAGGGACAACTAATGAAAAACTGTTTTTT	CAWSTGTTNEKLFF
TRBD2	.	TRBV5-1	TRBJ2-3	TGCGCCAGCAGCCCCGGGACTAGCTTTTCAGATACGCAGTATTTT	CASSPGTSFSDTQYF
.	.	TRBV10-3	TRBJ1-5	TGTGCCATCAGTGAGTCTAGGTTGTATAGCAATCAGCCCCAGCATTTT	CAISESRLYSNQPQHF
.	.	TRBV7-2	TRBJ2-1	TGTGCCAGCAGCTTTAGGGGCGAGTACAATGAGCAGTTCTTC	CASSFRGEYNEQFF
.	.	TRBV4-1	TRBJ1-1	TGCGCCAGCAGCCTCAGGTTGAACACTGAAGCTTTCTTT	CASSLRLNTEAFF
TRBD1	.	TRBV7-9	TRBJ1-6	TGTGCCAGCAGCGCCTCAGGGGGCATGAATTCACCCCTCCACTTT	CASSASGGMNSPLHF
.	.	TRBV29-1	TRBJ1-6	TGCAGCGTCTCCTTCGGGACCGATAATTCACCCCTCCACTTT	CSVSFGTDNSPLHF
TRBD1	.	TRBV5-1	TRBJ2-1	TGCGCCAGCAGCCGAGACAGGGCCGGTGGATCCTACAATGAGCAGTTCTTC	CASSRDRAGGSYNEQFF
TRBD2	.	TRBV2	TRBJ2-2	TGTGCCAGCAGTGAGCTTAGCGGGTCGAACACCGGGGAGCTGTTTTTT	CASSELSGSNTGELFF
.	.	TRBV12-5	TRBJ2-5	TGTGCTAGTGGTCCCGGGACGGGGGAGACCCAGTACTTC	CASGPGTGETQYF
.	.	TRBV4-1	TRBJ2-7	TGCGCCAGCAGCCAAGATCCTGGGGACACCACTACGTTGAAGTACTTC	CASSQDPGDTTTLKYF
TRBD1	.	TRBV4-1	TRBJ1-5	TGCGCCAGCAGCCAACGGGACAGAGATAATCAGCCCCAGCATTTT	CASSQRDRDNQPQHF
.	.	TRBV5-5	TRBJ1-2	TGTGCCAGCAGCTTCACAGGGAAGATGTATACTAACTATGGCTACACCTTC	CASSFTGKMYTNYGYTF
.	.	TRBV5-5	TRBJ2-3	TGTGCCAGCAGCTCACTAGAACACACAGATACGCAGTATTTT	CASSSLEHTDTQYF
.	.	TRBV27	TRBJ1-2	TGTGCCAGCAGTAAGTCGAACAGGGAACTTAACTATGGCTACACCTTC	CASSKSNRELNYGYTF
TRBD2	.	TRBV6-4	TRBJ2-5	TGTGCCAGCGCCCGGCTAGCGGGAGCGGATAGAGAGACCCAGTACTTC	CASARLAGADRETQYF
.	.	TRBV28	TRBJ1-5	TGTGCCAGCAGGCCGGCCGAATATAGCAATCAGCCCCAGCATTTT	CASRPAEYSNQPQHF
TRBD1	.	TRBV5-1	TRBJ1-3	TGCGCCAGCAGCAAATCTACAGGGGGCTCTGGAAACACCATATATTTT	CASSKSTGGSGNTIYF
.	once	TRBV28	TRBJ2-3	TGTGCCAGCAGTTTAGCAGGGGACACAGATACGCAGTATTTT	CASSLAGDTDTQYF
TRBD2	.	TRBV4-2	TRBJ2-5	TGTGCCAGCAGCCAAGGCCCCACAGCGGGAGGACAAGAGACCCAGTACTTC	CASSQGPTAGGQETQYF
.	.	TRBV28	TRBJ2-2	TGTGCCAGCAGCGACCCCCCCGGGGAGCTGTTTTTT	CASSDPPGELFF
TRBD1	.	TRBV6-1	TRBJ1-5	TGTGCTACCCATAAGGACAGGCATCAGCCCCAGCATTTT	CATHKDRHQPQHF
TRBD2	.	TRBV4-2	TRBJ2-3	TGTGCCAGCAGCACCTTCACTAGCGGGACTGATACGCAGTATTTT	CASSTFTSGTDTQYF
TRBD1	.	TRBV6-4	TRBJ1-5	TGTGCCACAACAGGGGGCTCGGGGCAGCCCCAGCATTTT	CATTGGSGQPQHF
.	.	TRBV5-6	TRBJ2-7	TGTGCCAGCAGCCCAGAGACTAGTGGAGGATCCTACGAGCAGTACTTC	CASSPETSGGSYEQYF
.	.	TRBV6-6	TRBJ2-7	TGTGCCAGCAGGGCAAATAGGTACGAGCAGTACTTC	CASRANRYEQYF
.	.	TRBV5-1	TRBJ1-2	TGCGCCAGCAGCTTGTACACCACCGACTATGGCTACACCTTC	CASSLYTTDYGYTF
.	once	TRBV7-9	TRBJ1-1	TGTGCCAGCAGCTTAGCGCCGAGGGGAGGCACTGAAGCTTTCTTT	CASSLAPRGGTEAFF
.	once	TRBV6-6	TRBJ2-6	TGTGCCGCCGGCGGGGACACCCTCTCTGGGGCCAACGTCCTGACTTTC	CAAGGDTLSGANVLTF
.	.	TRBV29-1	TRBJ2-3	TGCAGCGCGTCGTCTGCCGTCGGAACAGATACGCAGTATTTT	CSASSAVGTDTQYF
.	.	TRBV10-1	TRBJ1-1	TGCGCCAGCAGTGAGAGAGCGGGGGGCTGGACTGAAGCTTTCTTT	CASSERAGGWTEAFF
.	once	TRBV6-5	TRBJ2-7	TGTGCCAGCAGTTATAACTACGAGCAGTACTTC	CASSYNYEQYF
.	once	TRBV15	TRBJ2-7	TGTGCCACCAGCAGAGATAGGGCTTCCTACGAGCAGTACTTC	CATSRDRASYEQYF
.	once	TRBV13	TRBJ2-2	TGTGCCAGCAGCTCTCCGAGATATGAGAACACCGGGGAGCTGTTTTTT	CASSSPRYENTGELFF
TRBD2	.	TRBV9	TRBJ2-3	TGTGCCAGCAGCGTAGTAAGCGGGAGAACAGATACGCAGTATTTT	CASSVVSGRTDTQYF
.	.	TRBV27	TRBJ2-5	TGTGCCAGCAGCGCAGGGACCCTACAAGAGACCCAGTACTTC	CASSAGTLQETQYF
.	.	TRBV23-1	TRBJ2-6	TGCGCCAGCAGTCGGGGGACCGAGCTCTCTGGGGCCAACGTCCTGACTTTC	CASSRGTELSGANVLTF
.	.	TRBV28	TRBJ2-5	TGTGCCAGCAGTTCCGAGGAGACCCAGTACTTC	CASSSEETQYF
.	.	TRBV27	TRBJ1-5	TGTGCCAGCAGCTCCCTCCCCGGCGGGAACCAGCCCCAGCATTTT	CASSSLPGGNQPQHF
.	.	TRBV6-1	TRBJ1-2	TGTGCCAGCAGTCAATTCGGGGACTATGGCTACACCTTC	CASSQFGDYGYTF
.	.	TRBV19	TRBJ2-2	TGTGCCAGTAGTAGAGAGCAGGGGCCGACTAGCACCGGGGAGCTGTTTTTT	CASSREQGPTSTGELFF
TRBD2	.	TRBV7-8	TRBJ2-5	TGTGCCAGCAGGCCGCGGGGGGCAAAGGAGACCCAGTACTTC	CASRPRGAKETQYF